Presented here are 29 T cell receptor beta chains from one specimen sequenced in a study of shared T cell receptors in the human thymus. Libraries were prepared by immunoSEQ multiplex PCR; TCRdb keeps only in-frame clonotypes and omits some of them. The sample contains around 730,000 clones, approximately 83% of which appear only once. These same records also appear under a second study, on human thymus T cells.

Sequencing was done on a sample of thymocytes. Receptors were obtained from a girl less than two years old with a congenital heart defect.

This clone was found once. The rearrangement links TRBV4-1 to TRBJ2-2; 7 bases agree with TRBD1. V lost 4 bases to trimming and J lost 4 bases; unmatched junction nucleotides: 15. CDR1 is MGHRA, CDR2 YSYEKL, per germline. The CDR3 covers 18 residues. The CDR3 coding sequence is TGCGCCAGCAGCCGACTAAGCCGGGACAGAAGATTCACCGGGGAGCTGTTTTTT. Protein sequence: CASSRLSRDRRFTGELFF.

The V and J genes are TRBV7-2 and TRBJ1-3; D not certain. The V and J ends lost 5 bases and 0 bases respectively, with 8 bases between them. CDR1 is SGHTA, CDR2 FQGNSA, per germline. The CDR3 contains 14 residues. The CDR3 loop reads CASSRVHSGNTIYF. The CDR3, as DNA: TGTGCCAGCAGCCGGGTTCACTCTGGAAACACCATATATTTT.

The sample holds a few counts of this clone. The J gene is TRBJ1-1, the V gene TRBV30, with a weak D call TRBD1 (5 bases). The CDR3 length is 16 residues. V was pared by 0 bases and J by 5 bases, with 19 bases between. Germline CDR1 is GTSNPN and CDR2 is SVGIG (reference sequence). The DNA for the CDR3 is TGTGCCTGGAGTGTACGGTCCCCAGGGAGCGGGACTGAAGCTTTCTTT. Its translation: CAWSVRSPGSGTEAFF. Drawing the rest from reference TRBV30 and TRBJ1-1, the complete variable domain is SQTIHQWPATLVQPVGSPLSLECTVEGTSNPNLYWYRQAAGRGLQLLFYSVGIGQISSEVPQNLSASRPQDRQFILSSKKLLLSDSGFYLCAWSVRSPGSGTEAFFGQGTRLTVV.

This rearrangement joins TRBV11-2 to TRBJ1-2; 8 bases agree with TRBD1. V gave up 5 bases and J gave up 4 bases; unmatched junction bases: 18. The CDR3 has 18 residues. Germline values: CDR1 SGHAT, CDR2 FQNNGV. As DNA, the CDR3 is TGTGCCAGCAGCCCTCCCCCGACAGGGGTTGGTGGTCTCTATGGCTACACCTTC. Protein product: CASSPPPTGVGGLYGYTF.

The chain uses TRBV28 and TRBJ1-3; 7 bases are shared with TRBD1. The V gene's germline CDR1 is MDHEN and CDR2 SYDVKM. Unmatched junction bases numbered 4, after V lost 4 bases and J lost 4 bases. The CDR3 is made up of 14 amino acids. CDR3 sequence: CASSSLTGGNTIYF. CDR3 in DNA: TGTGCCAGCAGTTCACTGACAGGGGGAAACACCATATATTTT.

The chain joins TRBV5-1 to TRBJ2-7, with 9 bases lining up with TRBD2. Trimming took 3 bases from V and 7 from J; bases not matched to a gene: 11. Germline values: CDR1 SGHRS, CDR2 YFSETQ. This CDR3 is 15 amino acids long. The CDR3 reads CASSSVPAGGGEQYF. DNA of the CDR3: TGCGCCAGCAGCTCCGTACCAGCGGGGGGTGGGGAGCAGTACTTC.

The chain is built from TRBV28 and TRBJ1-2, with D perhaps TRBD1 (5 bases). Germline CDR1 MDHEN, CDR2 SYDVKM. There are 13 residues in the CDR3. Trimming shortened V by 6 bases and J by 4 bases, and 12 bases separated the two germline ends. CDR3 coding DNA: TGTGCCAGCAGATCAGGGATCCCCTATGGCTACACCTTC. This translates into CASRSGIPYGYTF.

CDR3 region: CASSPLTLEKLFF. In nucleotides, the CDR3 is TGTGCCAGCAGTCCCCTGACATTGGAAAAACTGTTTTTT. The V and J genes are TRBV27 and TRBJ1-4; D remains unclear. V was cut by 5 bases and J by 8 bases, with 12 bases left in between. The length of the CDR3 is 13 residues. The germline CDR1 and CDR2 sequences are MNHEY and SMNVEV (reference sequence).

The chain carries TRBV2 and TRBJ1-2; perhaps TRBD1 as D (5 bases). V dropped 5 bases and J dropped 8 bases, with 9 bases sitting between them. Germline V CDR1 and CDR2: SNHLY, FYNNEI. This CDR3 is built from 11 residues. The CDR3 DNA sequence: TGTGCCAGCAGTAAGGGGAACGGCTACACCTTC. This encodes CASSKGNGYTF. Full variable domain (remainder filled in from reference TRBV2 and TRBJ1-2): EPEVTQTPSHQVTQMGQEVILRCVPISNHLYFYWYRQILGQKVEFLVSFYNNEISEKSEIFDDQFSVERPDGSNFTLKIRSTKLEDSAMYFCASSKGNGYTFGSGTRLTVV.

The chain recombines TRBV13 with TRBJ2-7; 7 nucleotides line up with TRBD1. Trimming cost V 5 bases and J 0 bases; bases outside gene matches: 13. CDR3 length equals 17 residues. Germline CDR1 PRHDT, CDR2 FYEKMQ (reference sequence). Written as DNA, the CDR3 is TGTGCCAGCAGCCCCCGCCCCCACCGGGACAGCTCCTACGAGCAGTACTTC. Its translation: CASSPRPHRDSSYEQYF.

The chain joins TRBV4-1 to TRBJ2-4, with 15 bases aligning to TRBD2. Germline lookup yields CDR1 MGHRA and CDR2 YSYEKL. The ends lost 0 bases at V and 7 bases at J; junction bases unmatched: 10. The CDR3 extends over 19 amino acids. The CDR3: CASSQDGTSGGRSWNIQYF. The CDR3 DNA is TGCGCCAGCAGCCAAGACGGGACTAGCGGGGGGAGGTCATGGAACATTCAGTACTTC.

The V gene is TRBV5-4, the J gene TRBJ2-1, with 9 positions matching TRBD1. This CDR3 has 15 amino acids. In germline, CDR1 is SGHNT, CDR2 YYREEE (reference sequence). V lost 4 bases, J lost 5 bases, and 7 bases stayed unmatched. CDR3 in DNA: TGTGCCAGCAGCGTCCGGGACAGGGTGGACAATGAGCAGTTCTTC. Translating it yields CASSVRDRVDNEQFF. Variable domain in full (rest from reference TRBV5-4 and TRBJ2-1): ETGVTQSPTHLIKTRGQQVTLRCSSQSGHNTVSWYQQALGQGPQFIFQYYREEENGRGNFPPRFSGLQFPNYSSELNVNALELDDSALYLCASSVRDRVDNEQFFGPGTRLTVL.

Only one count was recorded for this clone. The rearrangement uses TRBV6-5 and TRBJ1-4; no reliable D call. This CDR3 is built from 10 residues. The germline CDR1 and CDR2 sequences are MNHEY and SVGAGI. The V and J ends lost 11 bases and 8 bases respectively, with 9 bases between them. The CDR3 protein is CAAWAEKLFF. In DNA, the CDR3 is TGTGCCGCGTGGGCGGAAAAACTGTTTTTT.

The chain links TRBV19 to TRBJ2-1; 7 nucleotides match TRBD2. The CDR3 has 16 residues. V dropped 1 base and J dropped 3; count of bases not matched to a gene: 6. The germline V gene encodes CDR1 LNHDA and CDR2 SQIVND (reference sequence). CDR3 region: CASSIAGGSRYNEQFF. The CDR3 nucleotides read TGTGCCAGTAGTATAGCGGGGGGATCCCGCTACAATGAGCAGTTCTTC.

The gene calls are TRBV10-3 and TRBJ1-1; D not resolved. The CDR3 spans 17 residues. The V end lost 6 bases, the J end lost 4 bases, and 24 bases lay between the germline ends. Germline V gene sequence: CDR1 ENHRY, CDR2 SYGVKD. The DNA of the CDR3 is TGTGCCATCAGGGCTGTGAGTCCGAGGATCTTCAGCACTGAAGCTTTCTTT. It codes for CAIRAVSPRIFSTEAFF.

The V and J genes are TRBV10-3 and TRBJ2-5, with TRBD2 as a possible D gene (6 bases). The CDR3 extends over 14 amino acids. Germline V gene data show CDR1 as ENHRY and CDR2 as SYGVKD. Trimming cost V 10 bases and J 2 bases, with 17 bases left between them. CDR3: CATLSRREQETQYF. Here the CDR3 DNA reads TGTGCCACTCTTTCTCGGAGGGAGCAAGAGACCCAGTACTTC.

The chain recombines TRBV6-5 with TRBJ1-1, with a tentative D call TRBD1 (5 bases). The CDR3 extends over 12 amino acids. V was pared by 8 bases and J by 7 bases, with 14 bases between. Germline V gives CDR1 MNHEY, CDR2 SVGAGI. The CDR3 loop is CASGDDRNEAFF. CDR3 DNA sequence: TGTGCCAGCGGCGATGACAGAAATGAAGCTTTCTTT.

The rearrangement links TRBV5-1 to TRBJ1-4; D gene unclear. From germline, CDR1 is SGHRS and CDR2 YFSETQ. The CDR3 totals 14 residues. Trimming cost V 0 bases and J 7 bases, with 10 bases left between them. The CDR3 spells CASSLDGGSEKLFF. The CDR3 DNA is TGCGCCAGCAGCTTGGATGGTGGGAGTGAAAAACTGTTTTTT.

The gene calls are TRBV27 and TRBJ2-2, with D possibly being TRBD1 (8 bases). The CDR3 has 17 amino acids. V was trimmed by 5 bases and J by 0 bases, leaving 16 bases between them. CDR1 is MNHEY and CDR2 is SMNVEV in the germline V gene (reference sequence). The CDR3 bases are TGTGCCAGCAGTGTAATCACAGGGGGGGCGAACACCGGGGAGCTGTTTTTT. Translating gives CASSVITGGANTGELFF.

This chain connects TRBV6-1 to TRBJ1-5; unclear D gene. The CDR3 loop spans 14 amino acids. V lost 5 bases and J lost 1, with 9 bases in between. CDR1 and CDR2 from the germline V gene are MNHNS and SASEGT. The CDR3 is CASSPRGSNQPQHF. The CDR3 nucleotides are TGTGCCAGCAGTCCCAGAGGGAGCAATCAGCCCCAGCATTTT.

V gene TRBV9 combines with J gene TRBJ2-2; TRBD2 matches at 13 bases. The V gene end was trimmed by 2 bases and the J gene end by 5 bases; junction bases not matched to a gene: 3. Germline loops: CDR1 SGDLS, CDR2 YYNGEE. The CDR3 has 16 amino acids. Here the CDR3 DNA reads TGTGCCAGCAGCGTCCTGACTAGCGGGGGGACCGGGGAGCTGTTTTTT. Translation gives CASSVLTSGGTGELFF.

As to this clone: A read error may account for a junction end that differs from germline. This CDR3 is CASSVQGEPQYF. The CDR3 DNA reads as TGTGCCAGCAGCGTACAGGGAGAGCCCCAGTACTTC. The chain is built from TRBV7-8 and TRBJ2-5; possibly TRBD1 for D (6 bases). CDR1 is SGHVS and CDR2 is FQNEAQ in the germline V gene. The CDR3 sequence is 12 residues long.

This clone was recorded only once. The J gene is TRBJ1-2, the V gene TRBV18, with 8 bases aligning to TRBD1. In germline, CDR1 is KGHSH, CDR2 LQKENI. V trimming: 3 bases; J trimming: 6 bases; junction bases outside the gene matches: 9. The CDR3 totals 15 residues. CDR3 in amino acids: CASSPSQDRVNGYTF. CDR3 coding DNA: TGTGCCAGCTCACCTTCCCAGGACAGGGTAAATGGCTACACCTTC.

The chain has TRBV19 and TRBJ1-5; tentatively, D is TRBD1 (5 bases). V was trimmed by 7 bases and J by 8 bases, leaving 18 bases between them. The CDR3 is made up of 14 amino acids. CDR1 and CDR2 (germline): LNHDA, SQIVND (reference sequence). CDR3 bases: TGTGCCAGTACCCCCCCGGACGGGGGGGAGCCCCAGCATTTT. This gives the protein CASTPPDGGEPQHF.

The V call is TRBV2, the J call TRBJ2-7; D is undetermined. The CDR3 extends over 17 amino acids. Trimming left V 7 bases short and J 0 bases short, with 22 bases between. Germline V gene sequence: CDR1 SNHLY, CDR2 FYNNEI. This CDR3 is CASMGNPIAKNSYEQYF. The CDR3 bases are TGTGCCAGCATGGGCAACCCCATCGCTAAAAACTCCTACGAGCAGTACTTC. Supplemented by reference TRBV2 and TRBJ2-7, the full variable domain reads EPEVTQTPSHQVTQMGQEVILRCVPISNHLYFYWYRQILGQKVEFLVSFYNNEISEKSEIFDDQFSVERPDGSNFTLKIRSTKLEDSAMYFCASMGNPIAKNSYEQYFGPGTRLTVT.

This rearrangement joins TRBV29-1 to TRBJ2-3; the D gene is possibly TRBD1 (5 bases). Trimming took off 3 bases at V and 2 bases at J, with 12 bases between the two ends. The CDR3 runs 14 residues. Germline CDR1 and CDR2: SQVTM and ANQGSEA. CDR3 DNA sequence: TGCAGCGTTGAGGCCAGGGCGTTCACAGATACGCAGTATTTT. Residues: CSVEARAFTDTQYF.

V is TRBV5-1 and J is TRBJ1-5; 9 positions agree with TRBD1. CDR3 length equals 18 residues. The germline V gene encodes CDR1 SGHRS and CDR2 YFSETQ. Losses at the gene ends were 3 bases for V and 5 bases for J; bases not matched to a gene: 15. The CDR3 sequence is CASSWGPPGQGKDQPQHF. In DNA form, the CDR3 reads TGCGCCAGCAGCTGGGGGCCACCGGGACAGGGAAAGGATCAGCCCCAGCATTTT. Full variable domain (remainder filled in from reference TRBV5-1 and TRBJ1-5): KAGVTQTPRYLIKTRGQQVTLSCSPISGHRSVSWYQQTPGQGLQFLFEYFSETQRNKGNFPGRFSGRQFSNSRSEMNVSTLELGDSALYLCASSWGPPGQGKDQPQHFGDGTRLSIL.

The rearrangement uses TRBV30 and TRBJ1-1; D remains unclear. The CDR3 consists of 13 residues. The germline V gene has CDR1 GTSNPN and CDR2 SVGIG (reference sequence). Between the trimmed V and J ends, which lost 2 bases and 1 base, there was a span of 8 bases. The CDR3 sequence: CAWSLGRNTEAFF. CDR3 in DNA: TGTGCCTGGAGTCTTGGGAGGAACACTGAAGCTTTCTTT. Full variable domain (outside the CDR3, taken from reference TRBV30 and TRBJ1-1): SQTIHQWPATLVQPVGSPLSLECTVEGTSNPNLYWYRQAAGRGLQLLFYSVGIGQISSEVPQNLSASRPQDRQFILSSKKLLLSDSGFYLCAWSLGRNTEAFFGQGTRLTVV.

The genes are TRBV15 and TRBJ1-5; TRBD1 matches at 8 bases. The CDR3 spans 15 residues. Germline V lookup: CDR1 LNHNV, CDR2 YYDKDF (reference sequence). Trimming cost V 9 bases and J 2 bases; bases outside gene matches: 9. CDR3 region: CATGGRGHGNQPQHF. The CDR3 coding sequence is TGTGCCACGGGGGGCAGGGGGCACGGCAATCAGCCCCAGCATTTT.